Each of the 25 T cell receptor beta chains below was sequenced from the same sample in a study of T cell responses to AZD1222 COVID-19 vaccine. Method: immunoSEQ multiplex PCR; TCRdb's copy keeps in-frame clones and lacks some. The data contain roughly 120,000 clones, 88% of them singletons. The source material was peripheral blood, sampled on day 0 of MenACWY control vaccination. The origin of the receptors is an adult in good health.

V is TRBV28 and J is TRBJ2-7; TRBD2 is a possible D gene (6 bases). Trimming left V 6 bases short and J 6 bases short, with 6 bases between. The CDR3 sequence is 10 residues long. Germline V lookup: CDR1 MDHEN, CDR2 SYDVKM. DNA of the CDR3: TGTGCCAGCAGGCGGGGCGAGCAGTACTTC. Protein: CASRRGEQYF. The full variable domain, its missing parts supplied by reference TRBV28 and TRBJ2-7, is DVKVTQSSRYLVKRTGEKVFLECVQDMDHENMFWYRQDPGLGLRLIYFSYDVKMKEKGDIPEGYSVSREKKERFSLILESASTNQTSMYLCASRRGEQYFGPGTRLTVT.

This clone was found once. The chain links TRBV5-8 to TRBJ2-7; tentatively, D is TRBD1 (6 bases). V was shortened by 4 bases and J by 7 bases, with 12 bases between the two germline ends. CDR1 is SGHTS and CDR2 is YDEGEE in the germline V gene. This CDR3 is 12 amino acids long. CDR3 sequence reads: CASSPRGVEQYF. CDR3 nucleotides: TGTGCCAGCAGCCCCAGGGGTGTGGAGCAGTACTTC.

The chain joins TRBV30 to TRBJ1-1; TRBD1 matches 10 bases. CDR1 and CDR2 from the germline V gene are GTSNPN and SVGIG (reference sequence). J was trimmed by 4 bases and V by 2 bases; bases with no gene match: 10. This CDR3 is built from 16 residues. The CDR3 DNA is TGTGCCTGGAGTAAGGGCCGGGACAGGGGTGTCACTGAAGCTTTCTTT. This translates into CAWSKGRDRGVTEAFF.

This clone was counted once. The CDR3 DNA sequence: TGTGCCAGCAGTGAACTAGCGGGAGTGAATGAGCAGTTCTTC. This translates into CASSELAGVNEQFF. V and J are TRBV6-1 and TRBJ2-1; TRBD2 agrees at 10 bases. CDR1 is MNHNS, CDR2 SASEGT, per germline. V was pared by 2 bases and J by 7 bases, with 2 bases of the junction left unmatched. The CDR3 is 14 residues long.

The CDR3: CASSEGYRGRGSYEQYF. The CDR3 DNA sequence: TGTGCCAGCAGTGAAGGGTATCGAGGCAGGGGTTCATACGAGCAGTACTTC. The chain links TRBV2 to TRBJ2-7; D possibly corresponds to TRBD1 (6 bases). Per germline, CDR1 SNHLY and CDR2 FYNNEI. V shed 1 base and J shed 4 bases, with 20 bases lying between them. This CDR3 is 17 amino acids long.

About this clone: The sample has other DNA sequences that encode this CDR3 too. The chain is built from TRBV5-4 and TRBJ1-5; D gene unclear. Deletions cut 1 base from V and 3 bases from J, with 2 bases between. The germline CDR1 and CDR2 sequences are SGHNT and YYREEE (reference sequence). The CDR3 length is 12 residues. This CDR3 reads CASSLPNQPQHF. CDR3 nucleotides: TGTGCCAGCAGCTTGCCCAATCAGCCCCAGCATTTT.

The V call is TRBV12-2, the J call TRBJ1-4; the table gives TRBD1 as D, unverified against the DNA. TRBV12-2 is a documented pseudogene. The CDR3 consists of 14 residues. The CDR3 reads CAISIGTENEKLFF. For the CDR3, the DNA is TGTGCAATCTCCATCGGGACAGAGAATGAAAAACTGTTTTTT.

This sequence joins TRBV5-1 and TRBJ1-1; tentatively, D is TRBD1 (6 bases). V was pared by 0 bases and J by 10 bases, with 16 bases between. CDR1 is SGHRS, CDR2 YFSETQ, per germline. The CDR3 totals 14 residues. The CDR3 loop reads CASSLEGGPRRAFF. The DNA for the CDR3 is TGCGCCAGCAGCTTGGAAGGGGGACCCCGGCGAGCTTTCTTT.

Only one count was recorded for this clone. The chain recombines TRBV10-3 with TRBJ2-7, with 9 nucleotides matching TRBD2. J gave up 5 bases and V 5 bases, and 7 bases lay outside the gene matches. The CDR3 has 14 residues. Germline CDR1 and CDR2: ENHRY and SYGVKD. Here the CDR3 reads CAISSLAGPNEQYF. CDR3 DNA: TGTGCCATCAGTTCACTAGCGGGCCCCAACGAGCAGTACTTC.

The CDR3 DNA sequence: TGCGCCAGCAGCTTCCTTTTCTCAAACTATGGCTACACCTTC. Protein: CASSFLFSNYGYTF. The chain employs TRBV5-1 and TRBJ1-2; D is unclear. Per germline, CDR1 SGHRS and CDR2 YFSETQ. V dropped 2 bases and J dropped 2 bases, with 10 bases sitting between them. The CDR3 runs 14 residues. The whole variable domain, remainder taken from reference TRBV5-1 and TRBJ1-2, is KAGVTQTPRYLIKTRGQQVTLSCSPISGHRSVSWYQQTPGQGLQFLFEYFSETQRNKGNFPGRFSGRQFSNSRSEMNVSTLELGDSALYLCASSFLFSNYGYTFGSGTRLTVV.

The chain links TRBV28 to TRBJ2-3; a weak D match, TRBD1 (5 bases). The CDR3 contains 16 residues. Trimming removed 5 bases at V and 2 bases at J, with 17 bases between. Germline V gene lookup returns CDR1 MDHEN and CDR2 SYDVKM. The CDR3 sequence is CASSPLVWGYTDTQYF. The CDR3 nucleotides read TGTGCCAGCAGTCCCCTAGTTTGGGGCTACACAGATACGCAGTATTTT.

The chain combines TRBV27 with TRBJ1-2, with D possibly TRBD1 on 5 matching bases. The germline V gene encodes CDR1 MNHEY and CDR2 SMNVEV (reference sequence). CDR3 length: 15 residues. Trimming left V 0 bases short and J 4 bases short, with 12 bases between. Written as DNA, the CDR3 is TGTGCCAGCAGTTTATCCCCCCCAGGGAGCTATGGCTACACCTTC. This encodes CASSLSPPGSYGYTF.

The rearrangement uses TRBV7-9 and TRBJ2-3, with D uncertain. The V gene lost 4 bases and the J gene lost 7 bases, with 9 bases spanning the gap. Looked up from germline, CDR1 is SEHNR and CDR2 is FQNEAQ (reference sequence). The length of the CDR3 is 12 residues. The CDR3 DNA reads TGTGCCAGCAGCTCGCTTGCCAATACGCAGTATTTT. It is translated as CASSSLANTQYF. Drawing the rest from reference TRBV7-9 and TRBJ2-3, the complete variable domain is DTGVSQNPRHKITKRGQNVTFRCDPISEHNRLYWYRQTLGQGPEFLTYFQNEAQLEKSRLLSDRFSAERPKGSFSTLEIQRTEQGDSAMYLCASSSLANTQYFGPGTRLTVL.

The V and J genes are TRBV5-1 and TRBJ2-3; 7 bases line up with TRBD2. Trimming took 0 bases from V and 4 from J; bases not matched to a gene: 14. Germline V gene lookup returns CDR1 SGHRS and CDR2 YFSETQ. The CDR3 has 18 residues. CDR3 region: CASSLGIRGGPLSDTQYF. CDR3 sequence (DNA): TGCGCCAGCAGCTTGGGGATTAGGGGAGGGCCACTTTCAGATACGCAGTATTTT.

About this clone: Other DNA sequences from this sample encode an identical CDR3 as well. The V call is TRBV19, the J call TRBJ1-3; D gene ambiguous. Germline lookup yields CDR1 LNHDA and CDR2 SQIVND (reference sequence). The ends were cut back, 3 bases at V and 4 bases at J, with 4 bases in the middle. The CDR3 contains 12 residues. CDR3 sequence reads: CASSIEGNTIYF. CDR3 coding DNA: TGTGCCAGTAGTATTGAGGGAAACACCATATATTTT. Using reference TRBV19 and TRBJ1-3 for the parts outside the CDR3, the full variable domain is DGGITQSPKYLFRKEGQNVTLSCEQNLNHDAMYWYRQDPGQGLRLIYYSQIVNDFQKGDIAEGYSVSREKKESFPLTVTSAQKNPTAFYLCASSIEGNTIYFGEGSWLTVV.

The chain links TRBV21-1 to TRBJ1-2; the table calls TRBD1, which could not be checked here. TRBV21-1 counts as a pseudogene. The CDR3 is 19 residues long. CDR3 DNA: TGTGCCAGCAGCAAAAGGGGCGGGACAGGGGGCGGCCCCAAGTATGGCTACACCTTC. Amino acids: CASSKRGGTGGGPKYGYTF.

The CDR3 here is CASSLDRKLSYEQYF. Written as DNA, the CDR3 is TGCGCCAGCAGCCTGGACAGGAAGCTCTCCTACGAGCAGTACTTC. The rearrangement uses TRBV5-1 and TRBJ2-7, with 7 bases that match TRBD1. This CDR3 has 15 amino acids. V was clipped by 4 bases and J by 0 bases; unmatched bases: 7. Germline assignment: CDR1 SGHRS and CDR2 YFSETQ. The full variable domain, completed using reference TRBV5-1 and TRBJ2-7, is KAGVTQTPRYLIKTRGQQVTLSCSPISGHRSVSWYQQTPGQGLQFLFEYFSETQRNKGNFPGRFSGRQFSNSRSEMNVSTLELGDSALYLCASSLDRKLSYEQYFGPGTRLTVT.

This chain connects TRBV4-2 to TRBJ2-3; TRBD2 agrees at 8 bases. Per germline, CDR1 LGHNA and CDR2 YNFKEQ. V trimming: 4 bases; J trimming: 2 bases; junction bases outside the gene matches: 11. The CDR3 totals 17 residues. CDR3 protein: CASSPGGAGGPTDTQYF. The CDR3 DNA follows: TGTGCCAGCAGCCCGGGGGGGGCGGGCGGACCCACAGATACGCAGTATTTT.

The CDR3 sequence is CASFSHPGTSGTYEQYF. For the CDR3, the DNA is TGTGCCAGCTTTTCACACCCCGGGACTAGCGGAACGTACGAGCAGTACTTC. This rearrangement joins TRBV11-3 to TRBJ2-7; 11 bases fit TRBD2. Unmatched junction bases numbered 16, after V lost 8 bases and J lost 4 bases. Germline V gives CDR1 SGHNT, CDR2 YENEEA. The CDR3 runs to 17 residues.

This chain uses TRBV2 with TRBJ2-7; D remains unclear. Germline V CDR1 and CDR2: SNHLY, FYNNEI. Trimming shortened V by 3 bases and J by 6 bases, and 9 bases separated the two germline ends. The CDR3 has 12 amino acids. The CDR3 region is CASSDLGREQYF. The CDR3 DNA follows: TGTGCCAGCAGTGATCTGGGCCGCGAGCAGTACTTC.

The chain couples TRBV9 to TRBJ2-1, with TRBD2 matching 9 bases. CDR1 SGDLS and CDR2 YYNGEE come from the germline V gene. This CDR3 spans 16 amino acids. V lost 6 bases and J lost 8; bases outside the gene matches: 15. CDR3 nucleotide sequence: TGTGCCAGCACCCCTACGGGACTAGCATCATATCATGAGCAGTTCTTC. This translates into CASTPTGLASYHEQFF.

V is TRBV2 and J is TRBJ2-1; weak D call: TRBD2 (5 bases). The V end lost 2 bases, the J end lost 3 bases, and 11 bases lay between the germline ends. Germline V gene lookup returns CDR1 SNHLY and CDR2 FYNNEI. This CDR3 region has 15 residues. The CDR3 spells CASSELAGRYNEQFF. The CDR3 DNA reads as TGTGCCAGCAGTGAACTGGCGGGTCGCTACAATGAGCAGTTCTTC.

The V gene is TRBV29-1, the J gene TRBJ1-6; the D is unclear. The length of the CDR3 is 13 residues. Trimming pared 5 bases from V and 7 bases from J, leaving 12 bases between. Germline loops: CDR1 SQVTM, CDR2 ANQGSEA. This CDR3 is CSVRAGVNSPLHF. The CDR3 nucleotides are TGCAGCGTTCGGGCGGGAGTCAATTCACCCCTCCACTTT.

The rearrangement links TRBV9 to TRBJ2-1, with 12 positions matching TRBD2. The junction had 3 bases not matched to a gene; V was cut back by 2 bases and J by 3 bases. This CDR3 is built from 16 residues. Germline V gene data show CDR1 as SGDLS and CDR2 as YYNGEE. The CDR3 DNA follows: TGTGCCAGCAGCGTGGGACTAGCGGGTATCTACAATGAGCAGTTCTTC. Amino acid sequence: CASSVGLAGIYNEQFF. Looking up the rest from reference TRBV9 and TRBJ2-1 gives the full variable domain: DSGVTQTPKHLITATGQRVTLRCSPRSGDLSVYWYQQSLDQGLQFLIQYYNGEERAKGNILERFSAQQFPDLHSELNLSSLELGDSALYFCASSVGLAGIYNEQFFGPGTRLTVL.

The rearrangement uses TRBV27 and TRBJ2-7; 7 bases are a match to TRBD2. J was trimmed by 4 bases and V by 5 bases; bases with no gene match: 11. From germline, CDR1 is MNHEY and CDR2 SMNVEV (reference sequence). There are 15 residues in the CDR3. DNA of the CDR3: TGTGCCAGCAGTACTGAGGGAGGGCCCCCTTACGAGCAGTACTTC. Translated: CASSTEGGPPYEQYF.